This T cell receptor beta chain was sequenced in a study of cytomegalovirus exposure and HLA in healthy donors. In germline, CDR1 is SEHNR, CDR2 FQNEAQ (reference sequence). The CDR3 contains 16 residues. With 1 base clipped from V and 3 bases from J, the junction kept 5 bases outside the gene matches. The study ran its PCR with 60 Vbeta and 13 Jbeta primers. TCRdb's table, derived via immunoSEQ multiplex PCR, lists solely in-frame clones and lacks some. This table lists roughly 78,000 clones. The V gene is TRBV7-9, the J gene TRBJ2-1; 8 nucleotides match TRBD2. The clonotype originates from a boy aged 10-17 years in good health and CMV-seronegative. The specimen was PBMCs. CDR3 nucleotide sequence: TGTGCCAGCAGCTTAGGTGGCGGGAGGCTCTACAATGAGCAGTTCTTC. Protein product: CASSLGGGRLYNEQFF.